This TCR beta chain was found in a study of blood T cell repertoires in COVID-19. This CDR3 is built from 14 residues. Germline V gene lookup returns CDR1 MDHEN and CDR2 SYDVKM. V lost 7 bases to trimming and J lost 1 base, with 13 bases between them. Only in-frame clones appear in the TCRdb table, and some are missing; sequencing was by immunoSEQ multiplex PCR. The top ten hold around 4% of the sample, which has roughly 180,000 clones, about nine tenths seen once. The gene calls are TRBV28 and TRBJ1-2; a weak D match, TRBD1 (5 bases). This receptor was identified in a woman in her thirties with acute or convalescent COVID-19. What was sequenced was peripheral blood. CDR3 residues: CASIYNGGNYGYTF. CDR3 bases: TGTGCCAGCATTTATAACGGGGGTAACTATGGCTACACCTTC.